This TCR beta chain was captured in a study of response to subunit inactivated influenza vaccine. Study results and caveats: New T cells are recruited in small numbers by each seasonal influenza vaccination, according to the authors' suggestion.

This clonotype was seen at least ten times. Its antigen remains unidentified. Deletions cut 1 base from V and 1 base from J, with 5 bases between. CDR1 SGHRS and CDR2 YFSETQ come from the germline V gene. The CDR3 sequence is 13 residues long. A single record per CDR3 protein comes from TCRdb applying MiXCR to the RT-PCR reads. The sample includes about 650,000 distinct CDR3 sequences, approximately 14% of them seen just once. The chain uses TRBV5-1 and TRBJ1-2; the D is unclear. The source is a man aged 50 to 59 who received an inactivated influenza vaccine. The specimen was PBMCs from blood, collected 11 to 12 days after vaccination. CDR3 region: CASSLRVNYGYTF. The DNA of the CDR3 is TGCGCCAGCAGCTTGCGAGTTAACTATGGCTACACCTTC.